This T cell receptor (beta chain) appears in the sequencing data of a study of Ad26.COV2.S vaccination and SARS-CoV-2 variants. Whole-study context: The study gave Ad26.COV2.S intramuscularly, once or twice 56 days apart.

Germline CDR1 reads KGHSH; CDR2 reads LQKENI. V dropped 6 bases and J dropped 7 bases, with 16 bases sitting between them. The CDR3 covers 14 residues. This clone was detected only once. The table came from immunoSEQ multiplex PCR; TCRdb's copy has only in-frame clones and leaves some out. The sample contains about 680,000 clones, roughly 90% of which appear only once. Described treatment: 19 received Ad26.COV2.S at low or high dose, single or two shots; about 5 received placebo; per-sample allocation not given. Repertoires come from day 63 after the first vaccine or placebo injection. The starting material was peripheral blood, obtained in a trial of Ad26.COV2.S vaccine versus placebo. This sequence was found in a person between 18 and 59 years old who received the Ad26.COV2.S COVID-19 vaccine or a placebo. V gene TRBV18 combines with J gene TRBJ2-1, with D maybe TRBD2 (5 bases). The CDR3 protein is CASSLLGRENEQFF. CDR3 DNA: TGTGCCAGCTCCCTCCTCGGAAGGGAGAATGAGCAGTTCTTC.